This entry concerns a single T cell receptor beta chain. This sample was taken from a study of cytomegalovirus exposure and HLA in healthy donors. Germline CDR1 reads WNHNN; CDR2 reads SYGVQD (reference sequence). Trimming pared 6 bases from V and 0 bases from J, leaving 11 bases between. The CDR3 has 15 residues. PCR used 60 Vbeta primers and 13 Jbeta primers. The method was immunoSEQ multiplex PCR; TCRdb's version includes in-frame clones alone and lacks a portion of them. Of some 120,000 clones in the sample, around 73% were seen once. The receptor was derived from a man aged 60 to 69 in good health and CMV-seropositive. Sequenced input: PBMCs. V is TRBV10-1 and J is TRBJ2-2, with a weak D call TRBD1 (6 bases). CDR3 residues: CASRGDNSNTGELFF. CDR3 nucleotides: TGCGCCAGCAGAGGGGACAACTCGAACACCGGGGAGCTGTTTTTT.